The rows below give T cell receptor beta chains drawn from one sample of a study of siplizumab effects on memory and regulatory T cells. The repertoire was sequenced with immunoSEQ multiplex PCR; TCRdb's copy has only in-frame clones and lacks some. The sample carries approximately 46,000 clones, 93% recorded once. The sample consisted of CD8+ T cells sorted from blood. The receptors were sampled from a human donor in good health. CDR3s leave out the opening cysteine and the closing phenylalanine or tryptophan. The order of the fields is V gene, D gene, J gene, CDR3 protein. A D gene is named only where the DNA matches it firmly.

v_gene: TRBV27
d_gene: TRBD2
j_gene: TRBJ2-1
CDR3aa: ASRVPGLAGGPHNEQF

v_gene: TRBV27
d_gene: -
j_gene: TRBJ1-5
CDR3aa: ASSLRGNSNQPQH

v_gene: TRBV6-1
d_gene: TRBD2
j_gene: TRBJ2-3
CDR3aa: ASSVSGGGPDTQY

v_gene: TRBV5-4
d_gene: TRBD2
j_gene: TRBJ2-7
CDR3aa: ASSLGTSGTYEQY

v_gene: TRBV7-3
d_gene: TRBD2
j_gene: TRBJ2-1
CDR3aa: ASSPRTSGSADEQF

v_gene: TRBV9
d_gene: TRBD1
j_gene: TRBJ1-2
CDR3aa: ASSVSGQGTYGYT

v_gene: TRBV28
d_gene: TRBD1
j_gene: TRBJ2-3
CDR3aa: ASSLFAGTGETDTQY

v_gene: TRBV29-1
d_gene: TRBD2
j_gene: TRBJ2-7
CDR3aa: SAYNPGLAGSYEQY

v_gene: TRBV13
d_gene: -
j_gene: TRBJ2-1
CDR3aa: ASSSGVSSYNEQF

v_gene: TRBV28
d_gene: -
j_gene: TRBJ2-7
CDR3aa: ASSNRAYEQY

v_gene: TRBV29-1
d_gene: -
j_gene: TRBJ1-4
CDR3aa: SVGGDNGEKLF

v_gene: TRBV7-9
d_gene: TRBD1
j_gene: TRBJ2-7
CDR3aa: ASSLVTTGSRYEQY

v_gene: TRBV7-9
d_gene: -
j_gene: TRBJ2-6
CDR3aa: ASSPTSGANVLT

v_gene: TRBV14
d_gene: -
j_gene: TRBJ2-7
CDR3aa: ASAHRFYEQY

v_gene: TRBV7-2
d_gene: -
j_gene: TRBJ2-2
CDR3aa: ASSPVSGGNTGELF

v_gene: TRBV7-8
d_gene: -
j_gene: TRBJ1-5
CDR3aa: ASSSAISNQPQH

v_gene: TRBV5-3
d_gene: TRBD1
j_gene: TRBJ2-7
CDR3aa: ARRAGGLYEQY

v_gene: TRBV5-6
d_gene: TRBD2
j_gene: TRBJ2-7
CDR3aa: ASSPGAGASYEQY

v_gene: TRBV27
d_gene: -
j_gene: TRBJ2-3
CDR3aa: ASSLGASTDTQY

v_gene: TRBV5-1
d_gene: -
j_gene: TRBJ2-7
CDR3aa: ASSLTNSGYEQY

v_gene: TRBV4-1
d_gene: -
j_gene: TRBJ2-4
CDR3aa: ASSQQVAKNIQY

v_gene: TRBV6-6
d_gene: -
j_gene: TRBJ1-4
CDR3aa: ASSYSGATNEKLF

v_gene: TRBV28
d_gene: -
j_gene: TRBJ1-5
CDR3aa: ASTDNQPQH

v_gene: TRBV27
d_gene: -
j_gene: TRBJ2-7
CDR3aa: ASSLGSLYEQY

v_gene: TRBV10-1
d_gene: -
j_gene: TRBJ2-7
CDR3aa: ASSRRAGEQY

v_gene: TRBV7-3
d_gene: -
j_gene: TRBJ1-1
CDR3aa: ASSLEGNNLNTEAF